This T cell receptor (beta chain) was documented in a study of OX40 agonist ivuxolimab in advanced cancers. V dropped 0 bases and J dropped 2; count of bases not matched to a gene: 2. Per the germline V gene, CDR1 is SEHNR and CDR2 is FQNEAQ (reference sequence). The CDR3 totals 15 residues. TCRdb keeps only in-frame clones here, not all; method: immunoSEQ multiplex PCR. Here the sample spans approximately 50,000 clones, approximately 80% being singletons. The chain employs TRBV7-9 and TRBJ2-5; 8 bases align to TRBD1. The sequence was obtained from an adult with an advanced solid tumor such as melanoma, head and neck, liver or kidney cancer. Sequencing used CD4+ or CD8+ T cells sorted from blood, obtained in a trial of the OX40 agonist ivuxolimab. CDR3 amino acids: CASSLAGQGQETQYF. In nucleotides, the CDR3 is TGTGCCAGCAGCTTAGCTGGACAGGGTCAAGAGACCCAGTACTTC.